A single sample gave rise to the 16 T cell receptor beta chains below, sequenced in a study of cytomegalovirus exposure and HLA in healthy donors. PCR used 60 Vbeta primers and 13 Jbeta primers. Generated by immunoSEQ multiplex PCR, the TCRdb table keeps only in-frame clones and is missing some. The table shows roughly 130,000 clones, with about 79% occurring only once. Material: PBMCs. These receptors originate from a man aged 18 to 29 in good health and CMV-seronegative.

The gene calls are TRBV28 and TRBJ2-2, with TRBD1 matching 7 bases. The V and J ends lost 5 bases and 4 bases, in that order; junction bases with no gene match: 10. Per the germline V gene, CDR1 is MDHEN and CDR2 is SYDVKM. The CDR3 extends over 16 amino acids. The CDR3 DNA sequence: TGTGCCAGCAGTCCCCCCACAGGGGCGCGCACCGGGGAGCTGTTTTTT. Translated: CASSPPTGARTGELFF.

This sequence joins TRBV7-3 and TRBJ2-7; 7 bases are a match to TRBD1. After removal of 3 bases from V and 4 bases from J, the junction contained 9 bases not matched to a gene. The CDR3 is 15 residues long. Per germline, CDR1 SGHTA and CDR2 FQGTGA. The chain's CDR3 is CASSFIGGASYEQYF. The CDR3 DNA follows: TGTGCCAGCAGCTTTATAGGGGGCGCCTCTTACGAGCAGTACTTC.

V usage is TRBV6-5 and J usage is TRBJ1-1; D perhaps matches TRBD1 (5 bases). CDR3 length equals 13 residues. Deletions cut 5 bases from V and 9 bases from J, with 16 bases between. Germline V gene sequence: CDR1 MNHEY, CDR2 SVGAGI. The CDR3 loop reads CASSETKGLQAFF. The CDR3 DNA is TGTGCCAGCAGTGAAACGAAGGGGCTCCAAGCTTTCTTT.

This chain links TRBV7-6 with TRBJ2-2; 8 nucleotides line up with TRBD2. The CDR3 runs 16 residues. Germline trimming cut 4 bases from V and 7 bases from J; bases unmatched to any gene: 11. CDR1 is SGHVS and CDR2 is FNYEAQ in the germline V gene. CDR3 nucleotides: TGTGCCAGCAGCTCCAAGCGGGAGATAGTTCACGGGGAGCTGTTTTTT. Its protein product is CASSSKREIVHGELFF. Drawing the rest from reference TRBV7-6 and TRBJ2-2, the complete variable domain is GAGVSQSPRYKVTKRGQDVALRCDPISGHVSLYWYRQALGQGPEFLTYFNYEAQQDKSGLPNDRFSAERPEGSISTLTIQRTEQRDSAMYRCASSSKREIVHGELFFGEGSRLTVL.

The sample holds a few counts of this clone. The chain carries TRBV9 and TRBJ2-2; D is perhaps TRBD2 (6 bases). This CDR3 contains 16 residues. The V end lost 3 bases, the J end lost 6 bases, and 18 bases lay between the germline ends. Germline V CDR1 and CDR2: SGDLS, YYNGEE. The CDR3 DNA reads TGTGCCAGCAGCGCCACCCCACCGCCGGGGGCCGGGGAGCTGTTTTTT. Protein sequence: CASSATPPPGAGELFF. Supplemented by reference TRBV9 and TRBJ2-2, the full variable domain reads DSGVTQTPKHLITATGQRVTLRCSPRSGDLSVYWYQQSLDQGLQFLIQYYNGEERAKGNILERFSAQQFPDLHSELNLSSLELGDSALYFCASSATPPPGAGELFFGEGSRLTVL.

This clone has only a few counts. This may be a read error, as it is one base from a much larger clone. The chain carries TRBV4-2 and TRBJ1-5; no definite D call. The germline V and J ends were trimmed by 2 bases and 0 bases, with 8 bases remaining between them. CDR3 length equals 15 residues. Germline loops: CDR1 LGHNA, CDR2 YNFKEQ. This CDR3 reads CASSQLTDSNQPQHF. CDR3 DNA sequence: TGTGCCAGCAGCCAACTAACAGATAGCAATCAGCCCCAGCATTTT.

The chain carries TRBV7-2 and TRBJ2-2; D perhaps matches TRBD2 (5 bases). V was cut by 3 bases and J by 1 base, with 6 bases left in between. This CDR3 is 14 amino acids long. Germline lookup yields CDR1 SGHTA and CDR2 FQGNSA. CDR3 bases: TGTGCCAGCAGCTTTCGGGAGAACACCGGGGAGCTGTTTTTT. Encoded protein: CASSFRENTGELFF.

In nucleotides, the CDR3 is TGTGCCAGCAGCTTAGGGACAGACAACTACGAGCAGTACGTC. Protein: CASSLGTDNYEQYV. The gene calls are TRBV7-8 and TRBJ2-7; tentatively, D is TRBD1 (6 bases). Germline V gene data show CDR1 as SGHVS and CDR2 as FQNEAQ. Trimming pared 1 base from V and 3 bases from J, leaving 10 bases between. The CDR3 extends over 14 amino acids.

The chain employs TRBV2 and TRBJ2-1, with 12 bases that match TRBD2. CDR1 and CDR2 from the germline V gene are SNHLY and FYNNEI. V was pared by 10 bases and J by 7 bases, with 23 bases of the junction left unmatched. The CDR3 is made up of 19 amino acids. Here the CDR3 reads CATSPWTSGTSMNPNEQFF. The CDR3 nucleotides read TGTGCCACCTCACCGTGGACTAGCGGGACCTCCATGAATCCGAATGAGCAGTTCTTC.

This chain joins TRBV4-2 and TRBJ1-4; weak D call: TRBD1 (6 bases). The germline V gene has CDR1 LGHNA and CDR2 YNFKEQ. V lost 4 bases and J 0 bases, leaving 15 bases between the germline ends. This CDR3 spans 17 amino acids. CDR3 bases: TGTGCCAGCAGCCCGTTTAGGGGGGGTACAACTAATGAAAAACTGTTTTTT. Translated: CASSPFRGGTTNEKLFF.

The chain combines TRBV18 with TRBJ2-1; possible D gene TRBD1, 5 bases. This CDR3 is built from 15 residues. Trimming shortened V by 3 bases and J by 4 bases, and 13 bases separated the two germline ends. CDR1 and CDR2 from the germline V gene are KGHSH and LQKENI. The CDR3 DNA follows: TGTGCCAGCTCACCCCCGGACAAAACTTACAATGAGCAGTTCTTC. It encodes CASSPPDKTYNEQFF.

V gene TRBV7-8 combines with J gene TRBJ2-7, with TRBD2 matching 10 bases. From germline, CDR1 is SGHVS and CDR2 FQNEAQ. The CDR3 length is 14 residues. With 5 bases clipped from V and 4 bases from J, the junction kept 5 bases outside the gene matches. CDR3 loop: CASSISGRLYEQYV. As DNA, the CDR3 is TGTGCCAGCAGCATTAGCGGGAGGTTGTACGAGCAGTACGTC.

The J gene is TRBJ2-3, the V gene TRBV18; D ambiguous. This CDR3 has 14 residues. Trimming left V 3 bases short and J 4 bases short, with 11 bases between. Germline V gives CDR1 KGHSH, CDR2 LQKENI. CDR3 sequence: CASSPLEVPDTQYF. The CDR3 DNA sequence: TGTGCCAGCTCACCGCTAGAGGTCCCAGATACGCAGTATTTT.

The rearrangement uses TRBV6-5 and TRBJ2-5; 8 bases agree with TRBD2. The germline CDR1 and CDR2 sequences are MNHEY and SVGAGI. CDR3 size: 14 residues. The ends lost 7 bases at V and 4 bases at J; junction bases unmatched: 8. This chain's CDR3 is CASTPGTRSETQYF. The CDR3 nucleotides are TGTGCCAGCACCCCAGGGACTAGATCAGAGACCCAGTACTTC.

The CDR3 sequence is CASSVESSNTGELFF. DNA for the CDR3: TGTGCCAGCAGCGTAGAGAGTTCGAACACCGGGGAGCTGTTTTTT. The rearrangement links TRBV9 to TRBJ2-2; D is unresolved. The CDR3 spans 15 residues. In germline, CDR1 is SGDLS, CDR2 YYNGEE. The ends were cut back, 0 bases at V and 0 bases at J, with 6 bases in the middle.

This clone was counted a single time. The chain is built from TRBV10-1 and TRBJ2-3, with 8 positions matching TRBD2. The V segment lost 7 bases and the J segment 8 bases; nucleotides outside the gene matches: 11. CDR1 and CDR2 (germline): WNHNN, SYGVQD (reference sequence). The CDR3 length is 14 residues. The CDR3 DNA reads as TGCGCCAGCAACCCGGACCGGGCGGGGGGTACGCAGTATTTT. Translating it yields CASNPDRAGGTQYF.